This TCR beta chain came from a study of molecular identifiers for immune sequencing clone quantification (dated by TCRdb to 2016 to 2018). With respect to the entire study: For a replicate experiment, the RNA from either 20,000 or 100,000 naive CD8 T cells was divided into five aliquots, and four of those aliquots went on to sequencing. This methods study benchmarked molecular-identifier clustering-based TCR repertoire sequencing (MIDCIRS) and TCR RNA copy counting, using CD8 T cells to do so.

V is shortened by 2 bases, J by 4 bases, and the region joining them spans 11 bases. From its cysteine to its phenylalanine, the CDR3 spans 14 amino acids. The sequence is cut down to CDR3 DNA, 42 bases in frame from base 1. This clonotype was counted a few times. Its antigen remains undetermined. No qualities accompany the bases; no much larger clone lies one base away. Overall study outcomes, separate from this receptor: Highly expanded clone sizes could be underestimated if identical TCR molecules share a barcode. Without barcode sub-clustering, chimeric consensus sequences inflated TCR diversity; chimeras reached as high as 47%. Spiked-in Jurkat TCR RNA equal to a single cell's worth was reported to be detectable even within 1,100,000 naive CD8 T cells. Clones above 20 RNA copies held over 97% of molecules in CMV-specific effector cells but under 1% in naive cells. Around 2.8 recovered TCR RNA copies per cell were obtained by modeling, versus roughly 10 by digital PCR, implying a capture efficiency of about 30%. The naive libraries included spiked-in Jurkat TCR RNA (over nine copies' worth), and this RNA is not part of the donor repertoire.

Receptors were amplified or captured by PCR. The sequencing machine was a NextSeq 500. Bulk TCR libraries were generated as previously described, with the TCR primers listed in Table S5 used. The Qiagen AllPrep DNA/RNA kit was used to purify total RNA. Before any analysis, reads coming from multiple sequencing runs of the same library were combined into one pool. The paper's processing steps were these. Reads were retained only if an exact TCR constant sequence was present, and the retained reads were trimmed to 150 nt and grouped according to their 12-nt molecular barcodes. Reads in each barcode group were sub-clustered using a 15% Levenshtein threshold, and a quality-weighted consensus sequence was built for each RNA molecule. Non-functional sequences were excluded, and lower-count sequences lying one edit away from another sequence were also excluded. Based on a fit of two negative binomial distributions, barcode sub-clusters having less than 20% of the maximum read count were discarded. TCRdb passed the public sequencing reads through fastp at Q25 and MiXCR, retaining productive beta sequences. Identical CDR3 proteins give one entry, which carries the most common genes and DNA. TCRdb's processing, not the study's, gives the V and J calls here. The sample profile shows fewer than 350,000 distinct CDR3 sequences; roughly a quarter of them were found once. 0.74% of the sample is held by the ten biggest clonotypes.

Libraries of naive CD8 T cells were built from around 18,000 to 910,000 sorted cells, with 10%, 30% or 50% of the purified RNA used. On a BD FACSAria II, naive CD8 T cells were FACS-sorted as CD8+CD4-CCR7+CD45RA+ and collected into RLT Plus buffer. To test detection sensitivity, Jurkat RNA equivalent to approximately nine TCR copies was spiked into samples of about 17,000-1,100,000 naive CD8 T cells. Enrichment of CD8 T cells was done with RosetteSep CD8+ T Cell Enrichment Cocktail plus Ficoll-Paque, and ACK red cell lysis came afterward. This clonotype originated in a human donor in good health. Some libraries in this study had Jurkat cell RNA spiked in. The V and J genes are TRBV12-3 or TRBV12-4 and TRBJ1-1; the D region possibly corresponds to TRBD1 (6 bases align). Sequencing was done on a sample of naive CD8+ T cells from blood, with Jurkat cell RNA spiked in. What the cell subset or site label conveys for this sample: FACS-sorted CD8+CD4-CCR7+CD45RA+ naive T cells. The nucleotide sequence reads TGTGCCAGCAGTTTAAACAGGGTGGGCACTGAAGCTTTCTTT. This sequence encodes CASSLNRVGTEAFF.